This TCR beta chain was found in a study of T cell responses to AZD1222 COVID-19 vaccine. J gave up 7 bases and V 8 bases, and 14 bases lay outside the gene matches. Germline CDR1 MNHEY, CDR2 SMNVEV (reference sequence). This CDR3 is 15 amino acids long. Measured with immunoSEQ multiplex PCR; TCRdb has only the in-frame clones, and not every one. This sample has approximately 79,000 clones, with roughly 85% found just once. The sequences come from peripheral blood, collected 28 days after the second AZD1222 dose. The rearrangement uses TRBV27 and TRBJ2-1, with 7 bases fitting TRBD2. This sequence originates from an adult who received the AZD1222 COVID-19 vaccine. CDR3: CASSPGREWSNEQFF. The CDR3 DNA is TGTGCCAGCTCCCCTGGGCGGGAGTGGTCGAATGAGCAGTTCTTC.